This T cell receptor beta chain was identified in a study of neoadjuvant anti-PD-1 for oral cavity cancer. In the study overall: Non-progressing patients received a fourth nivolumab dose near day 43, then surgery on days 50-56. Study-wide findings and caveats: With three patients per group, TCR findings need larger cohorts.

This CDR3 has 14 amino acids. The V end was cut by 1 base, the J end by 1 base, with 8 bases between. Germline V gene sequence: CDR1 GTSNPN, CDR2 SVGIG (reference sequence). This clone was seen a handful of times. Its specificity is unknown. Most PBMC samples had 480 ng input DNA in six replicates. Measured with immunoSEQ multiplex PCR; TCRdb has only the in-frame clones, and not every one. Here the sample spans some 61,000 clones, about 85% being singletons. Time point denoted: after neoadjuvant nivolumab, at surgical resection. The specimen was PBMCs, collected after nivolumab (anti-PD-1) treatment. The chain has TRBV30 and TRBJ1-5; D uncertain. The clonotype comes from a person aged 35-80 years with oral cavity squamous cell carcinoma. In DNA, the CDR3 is TGTGCCTGGAGTGATTTTGGGAGCAATCAGCCCCAGCATTTT. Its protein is CAWSDFGSNQPQHF.